This T cell receptor beta chain appears in the sequencing data of a study of cytotoxic CD8 clonotypes in ibrutinib-treated CLL. Germline-derived CDR1 and CDR2 are MDHEN and SYDVKM. The CDR3 runs 14 residues. V lost 6 bases and J 2 bases, leaving 11 bases between the germline ends. Points from the study as a whole: Exceeding age-matched healthy donors, baseline clonality also tracked the counts of circulating CD8+ T cells. Contraction or stability on treatment characterized the public clonotypes, which were uncommon. Sampling times differed between sustained-remission and progressing patients.

T cells were sequenced at a targeted depth of 1 in 200,000 to 1 in 1 million. Some clones are missing from TCRdb's copy, which holds only in-frame ones; the method was immunoSEQ multiplex PCR. The top ten clones hold approximately 15% of a sample with 200,000 to 250,000 clones, around 70% of them seen once. About this clone: Its antigen is unknown.

The chain is built from TRBV28 and TRBJ2-1, with TRBD2 as a possible D gene (5 bases). The sequencing used PBMCs, collected after 24 months of ibrutinib treatment. This receptor was obtained from a human donor with chronic lymphocytic leukemia. The CDR3, as DNA: TGTGCCAGCAGCGAAACGGGAACCTACAATGAGCAGTTCTTC. Residues: CASSETGTYNEQFF.